What follows are 15 T cell receptor beta chains derived from one specimen sequenced in a study of T-cell reconstitution after alpha-beta-depleted transplantation in children. The library targeted TCRbeta and was prepared with unique molecular identifiers. One entry per CDR3 protein results from TCRdb running MiXCR on the PCR reads. This table holds about 980,000 distinct CDR3 sequences, around 30% found once. Sample: PBMCs, mostly from graft donor cells, taken 360 days after TCRalphabeta/CD19-depleted stem cell transplant. The receptor source for this set is a boy in the first two years of life who had a stem cell transplant for SCID, so the T cells may come from the graft donor.

This clonotype was observed a few times. This chain uses TRBV20-1 with TRBJ2-7; TRBD1 or TRBD2 may be the D gene (5 bases each). The germline V gene encodes CDR1 DFQATT and CDR2 SNEGSKA (reference sequence). V was clipped by 2 bases and J by 4 bases, with 12 bases between them. The CDR3 contains 13 residues. The DNA for the CDR3 is TGCAGTGCTAGACTGGGGACGGGTTACGAGCAGTACTTC. As protein: CSARLGTGYEQYF.

This clonotype was observed many times. The V call is TRBV12-3 or TRBV12-4, the J call TRBJ2-3; possible D gene TRBD2, 5 bases. The CDR3 runs to 15 residues. The ends were cut back, 6 bases at V and 1 base at J, with 14 bases in the middle. This CDR3 is CASRQAVIGTDTQYF. Here the CDR3 DNA reads TGTGCCAGCAGGCAAGCGGTGATTGGCACAGATACGCAGTATTTT.

The V call is TRBV13, the J call TRBJ2-1; 7 nucleotides line up with TRBD2. CDR3 length: 15 residues. Germline V gene sequence: CDR1 PRHDT, CDR2 FYEKMQ (reference sequence). The J segment lost 0 bases and the V segment lost 5 bases, leaving 4 bases of the junction unmatched. The CDR3 protein is CASSLAALSYNEQFF. CDR3 nucleotides: TGTGCCAGCAGCCTAGCGGCTCTCTCCTACAATGAGCAGTTCTTC.

This clonotype has a handful of counts. CDR3 residues: CASSQGSGVQPQHF. DNA of the CDR3: TGTGCCAGCAGCCAAGGGTCCGGAGTTCAGCCCCAGCATTTT. The genes are TRBV3-1 and TRBJ1-5, with D unresolved. V lost 1 base to trimming and J lost 6 bases, with 10 bases between them. The germline V gene has CDR1 LGHDT and CDR2 YNNKEL (reference sequence). The CDR3 is 14 residues long.

This sequence joins TRBV15 and TRBJ2-2, with 7 bases identical to TRBD1. This CDR3 is 15 amino acids long. The germline gives CDR1 LNHNV, CDR2 YYDKDF (reference sequence). The V and J ends lost 5 bases and 1 base, in that order; junction bases with no gene match: 4. DNA for the CDR3: TGTGCCACCAGCCCCAGGACAGGGAACACCGGGGAGCTGTTTTTT. Protein product: CATSPRTGNTGELFF.

V and J are TRBV7-3 and TRBJ2-1; TRBD1 might be the D (5 bases). V lost 1 base and J lost 7, with 11 bases in between. The CDR3 has 14 amino acids. Per the germline V gene, CDR1 is SGHTA and CDR2 is FQGTGA. CDR3 DNA sequence: TGTGCCAGCAGCTTAAACATAGGGGTGAATGAGCAGTTCTTC. Protein product: CASSLNIGVNEQFF.

This clonotype was detected a few times. V is TRBV6-6 and J is TRBJ1-6; tentative D call: TRBD1 (5 bases). The CDR3 loop spans 13 amino acids. V lost 5 bases and J 13 bases, leaving 15 bases between the germline ends. The germline V gene encodes CDR1 MNHNY and CDR2 SVGAGI (reference sequence). The DNA of the CDR3 is TGTGCCAGCAGTAATTCGGGGGAGTCCCCCCTCCACTTT. Translated, it gives CASSNSGESPLHF.

The gene calls are TRBV7-2 and TRBJ1-1; no clear D gene. The CDR3 consists of 14 residues. The V gene's germline CDR1 is SGHTA and CDR2 FQGNSA. The germline V and J ends were trimmed by 1 base and 1 base, with 7 bases remaining between them. CDR3 bases: TGTGCCAGCAGCTTAGGGTGGGCGAACACTGAAGCTTTCTTT. Amino acids: CASSLGWANTEAFF.

The V and J genes are TRBV20-1 and TRBJ2-7, with a possible D match to TRBD2 (6 bases). The CDR3 loop spans 14 amino acids. Germline V gene sequence: CDR1 DFQATT, CDR2 SNEGSKA (reference sequence). V shed 4 bases and J shed 3 bases, with 16 bases lying between them. This CDR3 is CSAKHRDLLYEQYF. CDR3 nucleotides: TGCAGTGCTAAACACCGGGACTTACTCTACGAGCAGTACTTC.

The table lists this clonotype with a few counts. The V gene is TRBV9, the J gene TRBJ2-1; no reliable D call. CDR1 and CDR2 from the germline V gene are SGDLS and YYNGEE. V was clipped by 2 bases and J by 9 bases, with 21 bases between them. CDR3 size: 16 residues. The CDR3 here is CASSVVPEGPWVEQFF. CDR3 nucleotides: TGTGCCAGCAGCGTTGTCCCGGAAGGTCCTTGGGTTGAGCAGTTCTTC. Complete variable domain (other parts from reference TRBV9 and TRBJ2-1): DSGVTQTPKHLITATGQRVTLRCSPRSGDLSVYWYQQSLDQGLQFLIQYYNGEERAKGNILERFSAQQFPDLHSELNLSSLELGDSALYFCASSVVPEGPWVEQFFGPGTRLTVL.

The V gene is TRBV11-2, the J gene TRBJ2-5, with D possibly being TRBD1 (6 bases). Deletions cut 4 bases from V and 5 bases from J, with 20 bases between. CDR1 SGHAT and CDR2 FQNNGV come from the germline V gene. The CDR3 loop spans 16 amino acids. CDR3 DNA sequence: TGTGCCAGCAGCTCCGACAGGAGATCCTTTCGTGAGACCCAGTACTTC. Amino acids: CASSSDRRSFRETQYF.

This chain connects TRBV12-3 or TRBV12-4 to TRBJ2-7; 11 nucleotides agree with TRBD2. There are 16 residues in the CDR3. The V and J ends lost 5 bases and 5 bases, in that order; junction bases with no gene match: 11. As DNA, the CDR3 is TGTGCCAGCAGTCCCATAGCGGGGGGGCCTACGGACGAGCAGTACTTC. It translates to CASSPIAGGPTDEQYF.

The CDR3 DNA reads as TGTGCCAGCAGCTTGGAGGGCCTGAGAGTTTCTCGCTCCTACAATGAGCAGTTCTTC. This codes for CASSLEGLRVSRSYNEQFF. The chain recombines TRBV5-4 with TRBJ2-1; D gene unclear. There are 19 residues in the CDR3. V lost 0 bases to trimming and J lost 0 bases, with 19 bases between them. Germline CDR1 is SGHNT and CDR2 is YYREEE (reference sequence). Supplemented by reference TRBV5-4 and TRBJ2-1, the full variable domain reads ETGVTQSPTHLIKTRGQQVTLRCSSQSGHNTVSWYQQALGQGPQFIFQYYREEENGRGNFPPRFSGLQFPNYSSELNVNALELDDSALYLCASSLEGLRVSRSYNEQFFGPGTRLTVL.

The J gene is TRBJ2-7, the V gene TRBV28, with 10 nucleotides matching TRBD1. Germline-derived CDR1 and CDR2 are MDHEN and SYDVKM. CDR3 length: 14 residues. Losses at the gene ends were 6 bases for V and 3 bases for J; bases not matched to a gene: 5. As DNA, the CDR3 is TGTGCCAGCAGATCAGGGACAGGGGTCTACGAGCAGTACTTC. It translates to CASRSGTGVYEQYF.

In its sample, this clonotype was seen many times. V usage is TRBV15 and J usage is TRBJ2-1, with TRBD2 identical over 12 bases. The V and J ends lost 6 bases and 3 bases, in that order; junction bases with no gene match: 6. The germline gives CDR1 LNHNV, CDR2 YYDKDF (reference sequence). This CDR3 region has 16 residues. The CDR3 reads CATSAGTSGFYNEQFF. The CDR3 region has the DNA TGTGCCACCAGTGCCGGGACTAGCGGGTTCTACAATGAGCAGTTCTTC.